A selection of T cell receptor beta chains follows, all from one sample in a study of control samples from healthy donors and cancer patients. Produced via immunoSEQ multiplex PCR; TCRdb's table is partial and in-frame only. The sample consists of some 140,000 clones, roughly 86% of them appearing once. The sample was PBMCs. The receptors originated from a man aged 45-60 years with head and neck cancer. Both conserved end residues are part of each CDR3. The D gene is left open where the match is weak. Not all rows give a size; the values are once, few, many and, for expanded clones, a class.

NA | TRBJ1-5 | NA | TRBV19 | TGTGCCAGTAGTATGGCCCTAACCGGGACAAGGAATCAGCCCCAGCATTTT | CASSMALTGTRNQPQHF
NA | TRBJ1-2 | NA | TRBV7-9 | TGTGCCAGCAGCTTAGGAGTCTATGGCTACACCTTC | CASSLGVYGYTF
NA | TRBJ1-1 | NA | TRBV29-1 | TGCAGCGTTGAAGCCTCCACAGGGACTCAAGCTTTCTTT | CSVEASTGTQAFF
NA | TRBJ2-1 | NA | TRBV2 | TGTGCCAGCAGTTATGACAATGAGCAGTTCTTC | CASSYDNEQFF
NA | TRBJ1-1 | NA | TRBV19 | TGTGCCAGTAGTACAGGACTCTCGAACACTGAAGCTTTCTTT | CASSTGLSNTEAFF
NA | TRBJ1-5 | TRBD1 | TRBV25-1 | TGTGCCAGCAGTGGACAAACAGGGGCGCTCAATCAGCCCCAGCATTTT | CASSGQTGALNQPQHF
NA | TRBJ2-1 | NA | TRBV11-2 | TGTGCCAGCAGCTGGGTCGGAGGGCCCTTCTACAATGAGCAGTTCTTC | CASSWVGGPFYNEQFF
once | TRBJ1-1 | NA | TRBV7-9 | TGTGCCAGCAGCTTAGAAACAGGGCAAAGTACTGAAGCTTTCTTT | CASSLETGQSTEAFF
NA | TRBJ1-2 | NA | TRBV7-9 | TGTGCCAGCAGCGTTTACCAAGTGGGGACAACAGGAGGCGGCTACACCTTC | CASSVYQVGTTGGGYTF
NA | TRBJ2-1 | TRBD1 | TRBV19 | TGTGCCAGTAATCCAGCCGGGACAGCCAACAATGAGCAGTTCTTC | CASNPAGTANNEQFF
NA | TRBJ2-5 | NA | TRBV9 | TGTGCCAGCAGCGTAGCAGGGAACCGAGAGACCCAGTACTTC | CASSVAGNRETQYF
NA | TRBJ1-1 | NA | TRBV3-1/TRBV3-2 | TGTGCCAGCAGCCAAGACGACAGGTGGTTTGGAGCTTTCTTT | CASSQDDRWFGAFF
few | TRBJ1-5 | NA | TRBV12-3/TRBV12-4 | TGTGCCAGCAACCCGGGGAGTGGGCAGCCCCAGCATTTT | CASNPGSGQPQHF
NA | TRBJ2-1 | NA | TRBV24-1 | TGTGCCACCGCGGCACGGGCAGGGAAGAATGAGCAGTTCTTC | CATAARAGKNEQFF
NA | TRBJ1-1 | TRBD1 | TRBV6-1 | TGTGCCAGCAGTGAAGAGGCGGATTTTCGACAGGGTGAAGCTTTCTTT | CASSEEADFRQGEAFF
once | TRBJ1-6 | NA | TRBV9 | TGTGCCAGCAGCGTAGATTCAGATCCAGCCCTCCACTTT | CASSVDSDPALHF
NA | TRBJ1-6 | NA | TRBV25-1 | TGTGCCAGCAGATTCCTCAATTCACCCCTCCACTTT | CASRFLNSPLHF
NA | TRBJ1-3 | NA | TRBV19 | TGTGCCAGTAGCCACATCCAGGACTTCTCTGGAAACACCATATATTTT | CASSHIQDFSGNTIYF
NA | TRBJ1-1 | NA | TRBV6-5 | TGTGCCAGCAGATATAACTTGAACACTGAAGCTTTCTTT | CASRYNLNTEAFF
NA | TRBJ2-1 | NA | TRBV13 | TGTGCCAGCAGCCCCGATGGGGGGACCTTAGCCAATGAGCAGTTCTTC | CASSPDGGTLANEQFF
once | TRBJ1-4 | NA | TRBV2 | TGTGCCAGCAGTGAAGCCGCGGACACCCACGAAAAACTGTTTTTT | CASSEAADTHEKLFF
few | TRBJ2-3 | NA | TRBV19 | TGTGCCAGTAGTATTGCACTCGACCTGAATACGCAGTATTTT | CASSIALDLNTQYF
NA | TRBJ1-3 | NA | TRBV5-5 | TGTGCCAGCAGCTTGCAGGGGACCGCATACTCTGGAAACACCATATATTTT | CASSLQGTAYSGNTIYF
NA | TRBJ1-5 | NA | TRBV9 | TGTGCCAGCAGCCCCAACCTCAATCAGCCCCAGCATTTT | CASSPNLNQPQHF
NA | TRBJ2-5 | TRBD1 | TRBV28 | TGTGCCAGCAGATCAGGGACAGGGAAGATTGGCGAGACCCAGTACTTC | CASRSGTGKIGETQYF
NA | TRBJ1-3 | NA | TRBV6-5 | TGTGCCAGCAGTCCCACAGGAGGGACTGGAAACACCATATATTTT | CASSPTGGTGNTIYF
NA | TRBJ2-7 | NA | TRBV6-5 | TGTGCCAGCAGTTCCAGCTATAGCTCCTACGAGCAGTACTTC | CASSSSYSSYEQYF
NA | TRBJ2-7 | NA | TRBV5-5 | TGTGCCAGCAGCTTGGACAGTTACTACGAGCAGTACTTC | CASSLDSYYEQYF
NA | TRBJ2-7 | TRBD1 | TRBV29-1 | TGCAGCGTCTTCGACAGGGCGGCCTACGAGCAGTACTTC | CSVFDRAAYEQYF
NA | TRBJ2-7 | TRBD2 | TRBV6-5 | TGTGCCAGCAGTTACTCGCCTAGCGGTCTCTACGAGCAGTACTTC | CASSYSPSGLYEQYF
NA | TRBJ1-1 | TRBD1 | TRBV6-7 | TGTGCCAGCAGTTACCCGGGCCACAGGGGTACGAACACTGAAGCTTTCTTT | CASSYPGHRGTNTEAFF
NA | TRBJ2-7 | NA | TRBV5-4 | TGTGCCAGCAGCCCGGCTGGGGCAAGGGACTACGAGCAGTACTTC | CASSPAGARDYEQYF
NA | TRBJ2-1 | NA | TRBV9 | TGTGCCAGCAGCGTAGTCACAGGGAGGACCAATGAGCAGTTCTTC | CASSVVTGRTNEQFF
NA | TRBJ1-5 | NA | TRBV18 | TGTGCCAGCTCACCACCCGGGGCAGCTAATAGCAATCAGCCCCAGCATTTT | CASSPPGAANSNQPQHF
NA | TRBJ1-2 | NA | TRBV4-1 | TGCGCCAGCAGCCAAGACAGGGGCGGTGGTAGGGATGGCTACACCTTC | CASSQDRGGGRDGYTF
NA | TRBJ1-1 | TRBD1 | TRBV7-2 | TGTGCCAGCAGAAGACAGGGAACTGAAGCTTTCTTT | CASRRQGTEAFF
NA | TRBJ2-2 | NA | TRBV7-3 | TGTGCCAGCAGCTTAACAGGGGGCACCGGGGAGCTGTTTTTT | CASSLTGGTGELFF
NA | TRBJ2-2 | TRBD2 | TRBV13 | TGTGCCAGCAGAGAACATGAGCTAGCGGGAGGTACCGGGGAGCTGTTTTTT | CASREHELAGGTGELFF
NA | TRBJ2-7 | TRBD1 | TRBV7-2 | TGTGCCAGCAGCCCCGGGACAGGATACTCCTACGAGCAGTACTTC | CASSPGTGYSYEQYF
few | TRBJ2-7 | NA | TRBV7-9 | TGTGCCAGCAGCCATGGCGAGCAGTACTTC | CASSHGEQYF
NA | TRBJ2-1 | NA | TRBV6-6 | TGTGCCAGCAGTTACTCGATGGCAGGATACAATGAGCAGTTCTTC | CASSYSMAGYNEQFF
NA | TRBJ2-1 | NA | TRBV11-2 | TGTGCCAGCAGCTTAGGACCAGAGGCTGAGCAGTTCTTC | CASSLGPEAEQFF
NA | TRBJ1-3 | NA | TRBV11-2 | TGTGCCAGCAGCTTAGAAAATGGAAACACCATATATTTT | CASSLENGNTIYF
NA | TRBJ1-1 | NA | TRBV2 | TGTGCCAGCAGTGCCGGGCTGAACACTGAAGCTTTCTTT | CASSAGLNTEAFF
NA | TRBJ2-5 | TRBD2 | TRBV5-8 | TGTGCCAGCAGCGCTGGACAGCTCGGGGTTAGCGGGAGTCCGGTTAGGGCCCAGTACTTC | CASSAGQLGVSGSPVRAQYF
once | TRBJ2-1 | TRBD2 | TRBV29-1 | TGCAGCGTTGAGGAGCGGGGGGGCTTCTATGAGCAGTTCTTC | CSVEERGGFYEQFF
NA | TRBJ2-1 | NA | TRBV7-2 | TGTGCCAGCAGCTTGTTAAATACGGGGAATGAGCAGTTCTTC | CASSLLNTGNEQFF
NA | TRBJ2-1 | TRBD2 | TRBV25-1 | TGTGCCAGCAGTGAATGGGGGGGGGTCTACAATGAGCAGTTCTTC | CASSEWGGVYNEQFF
NA | TRBJ2-2 | NA | TRBV27 | TGTGCCAGCAGTTTAGGGGGGGCCGGGAACACCGGGGAGCTGTTTTTT | CASSLGGAGNTGELFF
NA | TRBJ2-5 | NA | TRBV7-2 | TGTGCCAGCAGCTTTTACAGGGTTGTCTCCCAAGAGACCCAGTACTTC | CASSFYRVVSQETQYF
NA | TRBJ2-2 | NA | TRBV5-1 | TGCGCCAGCAGCTTTTTACAGGCGAACACCGGGGAGCTGTTTTTT | CASSFLQANTGELFF
NA | TRBJ1-2 | NA | TRBV10-3 | TGTGCCATCGGGGGACTCACTAACTATGGCTACACCTTC | CAIGGLTNYGYTF
NA | TRBJ1-4 | NA | TRBV28 | TGTGCCAGCAGTAACTGGGGGGAAAATGAAAAACTGTTTTTT | CASSNWGENEKLFF
NA | TRBJ2-7 | NA | TRBV6-6 | TGTGCCAGCAGTTACTCCCACAACTACGAGCAGTACTTC | CASSYSHNYEQYF
NA | TRBJ1-2 | NA | TRBV2 | TGTGCCAGCAGTGAGCTAAAAGGCCGTGGCTACACCTTC | CASSELKGRGYTF
once | TRBJ1-2 | NA | TRBV30 | TGTGCCTGGAGTCCTCAGGGATTCCCAACTGGTGGCTACACCTTC | CAWSPQGFPTGGYTF
NA | TRBJ1-3 | NA | TRBV18 | TGTGCCAGCTCACCAGAGGGTATCTCTGGAAACACCATATATTTT | CASSPEGISGNTIYF
NA | TRBJ1-1 | TRBD1 | TRBV25-1 | TGTGCCAGCAGTGGGACAGGAAGTAACACTGAAGCTTTCTTT | CASSGTGSNTEAFF
NA | TRBJ1-1 | NA | TRBV21-1 | TGTGCCAGCAGCGAATGCCCAGACCCCAACACTGAAGCTTTCTTT | CASSECPDPNTEAFF
NA | TRBJ2-1 | NA | TRBV7-7 | TGTGCTAGCAGCTTAGGGGCGGCTGAACCCTACAATGAGCAGTTCTTC | CASSLGAAEPYNEQFF